Listed below are T cell receptor beta chains from one sample, sequenced in a study of blood T cells in healthy people across ages. MiXCR, applied by TCRdb to the 5' RACE reads, yields one record per CDR3 protein. Here the sample spans hundreds of thousands of distinct CDR3 sequences, roughly 64% being singletons. Sequencing used blood. Receptors originate from a man aged 30-40 years in good health. CDR3s include the opening cysteine and the closing phenylalanine or tryptophan. The D gene is left open where the match is weak. Size tells how often a clone was seen (once, few, many) or the class of an expanded clone, and some rows leave it out.

size,V,J,D,DNA,CDR3
.,TRBV5-5,TRBJ2-7,.,TGTGCCAGCAGCTTGGCAATTGGGCCCCGGAACTACGAGCAGTACTTC,CASSLAIGPRNYEQYF
few,TRBV20-1,TRBJ2-5,.,TGCAGTGCTAGTCCACCCGGTGGGGAGACCCAGTACTTC,CSASPPGGETQYF
.,TRBV7-9,TRBJ2-1,.,TGTGCCAGCAGCTTCTCGGAAAGCTCCTACAATGAGCAGTTCTTC,CASSFSESSYNEQFF
few,TRBV6-1,TRBJ2-1,.,TGTGCCAGCACCCCTAGCGCCTACAATGAGCAGTTCTTC,CASTPSAYNEQFF
.,TRBV20-1,TRBJ2-7,.,TGCAGTGCCTCTCACAGGACCCGCCTTGGCGAGCAGTACTTC,CSASHRTRLGEQYF
once,TRBV6-5,TRBJ1-2,.,TGTGCCAGCAGTGACGACGGGCAGGGTGGCTACACCTTC,CASSDDGQGGYTF
.,TRBV7-3,TRBJ2-3,.,TGTGCCAGCAGCTACCTCCACACAGATACGCAGTATTTT,CASSYLHTDTQYF
once,TRBV7-2,TRBJ2-7,.,TGTGCCAGCAGCTTATCCCCATTCTCCTACGAGCAGTACTTC,CASSLSPFSYEQYF
few,TRBV25-1,TRBJ2-1,.,TGTGCCAGCAGTGAACTCCGGGGCCCCAATGAGCAGTTCTTC,CASSELRGPNEQFF
.,TRBV4-3,TRBJ2-7,TRBD1,TGCGCCAGCAGCCCCTACCAGGGGGACGGGAACGAGCAGTACTTC,CASSPYQGDGNEQYF